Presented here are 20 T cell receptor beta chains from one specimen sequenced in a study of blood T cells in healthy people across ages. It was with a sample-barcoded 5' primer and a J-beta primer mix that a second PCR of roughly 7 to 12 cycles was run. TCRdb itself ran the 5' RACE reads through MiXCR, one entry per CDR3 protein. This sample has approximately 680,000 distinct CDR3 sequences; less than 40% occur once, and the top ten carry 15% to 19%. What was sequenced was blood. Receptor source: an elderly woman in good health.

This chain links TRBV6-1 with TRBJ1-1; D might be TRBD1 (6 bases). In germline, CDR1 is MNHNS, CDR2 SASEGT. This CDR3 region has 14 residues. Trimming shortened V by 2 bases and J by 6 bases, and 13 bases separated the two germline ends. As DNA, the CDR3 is TGTGCCAGCAGTGAACAGGGGCTTTCGGCTGAAGCTTTCTTT. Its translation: CASSEQGLSAEAFF.

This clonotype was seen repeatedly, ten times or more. The CDR3 DNA is TGTGCCAGCAGTTACGGGCTAGCGGGGATTTACCAAGAGACCCAGTACTTC. Translating gives CASSYGLAGIYQETQYF. The chain joins TRBV6-2 or TRBV6-3 to TRBJ2-5; the match to TRBD2 covers 9 bases. The CDR3 is 17 residues long. With 2 bases clipped from V and 0 bases from J, the junction kept 7 bases outside the gene matches. The V gene's germline CDR1 is MNHEY and CDR2 SVGEGT.

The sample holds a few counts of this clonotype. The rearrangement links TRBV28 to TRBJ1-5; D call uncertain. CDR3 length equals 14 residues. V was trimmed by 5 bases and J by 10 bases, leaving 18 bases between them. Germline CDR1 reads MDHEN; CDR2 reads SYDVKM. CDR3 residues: CASSIGPGRHPQHF. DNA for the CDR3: TGTGCCAGCAGTATCGGTCCGGGAAGGCACCCCCAGCATTTT.

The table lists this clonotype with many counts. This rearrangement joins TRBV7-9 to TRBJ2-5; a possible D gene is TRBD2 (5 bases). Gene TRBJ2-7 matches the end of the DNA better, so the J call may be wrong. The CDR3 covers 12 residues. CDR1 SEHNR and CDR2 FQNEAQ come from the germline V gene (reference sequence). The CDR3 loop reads CATGLVVHEQYF. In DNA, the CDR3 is TGTGCCACGGGGTTGGTGGTCCACGAGCAGTACTTC.

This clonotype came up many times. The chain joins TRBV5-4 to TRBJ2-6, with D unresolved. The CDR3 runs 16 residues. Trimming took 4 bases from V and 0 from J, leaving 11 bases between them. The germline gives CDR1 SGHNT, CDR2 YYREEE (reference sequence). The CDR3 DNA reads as TGTGCCAGCAGCAGCAGGATTAGCTCTGGGGCCAACGTCCTGACTTTC. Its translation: CASSSRISSGANVLTF.

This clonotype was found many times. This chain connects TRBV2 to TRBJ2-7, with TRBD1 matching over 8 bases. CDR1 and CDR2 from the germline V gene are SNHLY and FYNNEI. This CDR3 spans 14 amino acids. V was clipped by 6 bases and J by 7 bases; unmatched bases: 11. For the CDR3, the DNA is TGTGCCAGCAGCGGTGGACAGGGTTTAGGGGAGCAGTACTTC. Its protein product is CASSGGQGLGEQYF. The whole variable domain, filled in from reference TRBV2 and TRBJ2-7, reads EPEVTQTPSHQVTQMGQEVILRCVPISNHLYFYWYRQILGQKVEFLVSFYNNEISEKSEIFDDQFSVERPDGSNFTLKIRSTKLEDSAMYFCASSGGQGLGEQYFGPGTRLTVT.

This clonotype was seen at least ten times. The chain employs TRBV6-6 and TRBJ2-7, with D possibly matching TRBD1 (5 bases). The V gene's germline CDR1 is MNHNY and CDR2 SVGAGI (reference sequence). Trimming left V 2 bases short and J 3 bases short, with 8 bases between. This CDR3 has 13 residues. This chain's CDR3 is CASSYEGVYEQYF. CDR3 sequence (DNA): TGTGCCAGCAGTTACGAAGGGGTCTACGAGCAGTACTTC.

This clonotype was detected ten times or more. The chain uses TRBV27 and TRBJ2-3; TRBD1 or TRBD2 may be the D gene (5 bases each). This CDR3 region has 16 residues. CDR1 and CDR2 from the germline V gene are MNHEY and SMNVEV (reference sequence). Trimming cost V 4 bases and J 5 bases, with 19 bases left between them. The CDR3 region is CASSSTGARGLDTQYF. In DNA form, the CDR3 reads TGTGCCAGCAGTTCCACCGGGGCCCGAGGATTAGATACGCAGTATTTT.

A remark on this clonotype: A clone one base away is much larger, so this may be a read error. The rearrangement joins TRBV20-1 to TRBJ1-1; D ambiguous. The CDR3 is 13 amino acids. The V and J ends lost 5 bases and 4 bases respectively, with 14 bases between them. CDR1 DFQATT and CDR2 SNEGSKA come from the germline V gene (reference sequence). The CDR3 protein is CSAPQQRGTEAFF. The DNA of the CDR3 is TGCAGTGCTCCGCAACAGAGAGGCACTGAAGCTTTCTTT.

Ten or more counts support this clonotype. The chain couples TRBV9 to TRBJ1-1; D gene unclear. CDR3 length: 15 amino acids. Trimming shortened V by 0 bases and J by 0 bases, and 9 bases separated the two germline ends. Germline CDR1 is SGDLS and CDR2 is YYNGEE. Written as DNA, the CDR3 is TGTGCCAGCAGCGTAGGTCAGGAACTGAACACTGAAGCTTTCTTT. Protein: CASSVGQELNTEAFF. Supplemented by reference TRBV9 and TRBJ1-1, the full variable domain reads DSGVTQTPKHLITATGQRVTLRCSPRSGDLSVYWYQQSLDQGLQFLIQYYNGEERAKGNILERFSAQQFPDLHSELNLSSLELGDSALYFCASSVGQELNTEAFFGQGTRLTVV.

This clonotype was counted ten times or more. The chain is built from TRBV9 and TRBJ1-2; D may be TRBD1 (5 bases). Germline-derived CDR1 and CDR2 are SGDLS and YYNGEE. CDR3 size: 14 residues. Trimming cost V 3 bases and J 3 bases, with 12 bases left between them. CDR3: CASSGPQGDYGYTF. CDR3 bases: TGTGCCAGCAGCGGACCCCAGGGTGACTATGGCTACACCTTC.

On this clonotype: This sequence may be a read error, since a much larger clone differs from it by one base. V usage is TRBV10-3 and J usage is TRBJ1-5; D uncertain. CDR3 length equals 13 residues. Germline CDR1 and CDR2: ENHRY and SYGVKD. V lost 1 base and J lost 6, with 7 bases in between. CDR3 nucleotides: TGTGCCATCAGTGAGTTGCAGGCTCAGCCCCAGCATTTT. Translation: CAISELQAQPQHF.

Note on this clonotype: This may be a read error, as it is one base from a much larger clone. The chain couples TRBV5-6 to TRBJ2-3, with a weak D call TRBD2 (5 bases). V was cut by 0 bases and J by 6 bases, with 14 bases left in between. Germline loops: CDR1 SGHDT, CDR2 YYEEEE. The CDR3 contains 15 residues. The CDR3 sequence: CASSLVTRLLDTQYF. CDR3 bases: TGTGCCAGCAGCTTGGTGACTCGACTACTGGATACGCAGTATTTT.

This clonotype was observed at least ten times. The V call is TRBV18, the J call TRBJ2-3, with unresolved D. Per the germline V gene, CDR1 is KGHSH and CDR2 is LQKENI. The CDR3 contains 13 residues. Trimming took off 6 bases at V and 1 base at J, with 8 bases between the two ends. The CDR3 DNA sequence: TGTGCCAGCTCTTATGCCGGCACAGATACGCAGTATTTT. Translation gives CASSYAGTDTQYF.

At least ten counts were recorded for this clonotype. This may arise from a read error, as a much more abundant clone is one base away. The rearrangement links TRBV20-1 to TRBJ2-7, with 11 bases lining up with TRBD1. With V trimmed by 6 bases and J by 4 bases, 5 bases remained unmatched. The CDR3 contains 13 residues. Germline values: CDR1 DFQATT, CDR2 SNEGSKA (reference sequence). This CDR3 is CSAPGQGGYEQYF. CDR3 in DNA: TGCAGTGCCCCGGGACAGGGGGGTTACGAGCAGTACTTC.

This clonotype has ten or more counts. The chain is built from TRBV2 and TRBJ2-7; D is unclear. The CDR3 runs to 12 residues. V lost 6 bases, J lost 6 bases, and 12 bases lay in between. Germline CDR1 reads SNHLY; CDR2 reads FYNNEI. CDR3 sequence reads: CASRPAGFEQYF. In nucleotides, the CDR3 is TGTGCCAGCAGGCCAGCAGGCTTCGAGCAGTACTTC.

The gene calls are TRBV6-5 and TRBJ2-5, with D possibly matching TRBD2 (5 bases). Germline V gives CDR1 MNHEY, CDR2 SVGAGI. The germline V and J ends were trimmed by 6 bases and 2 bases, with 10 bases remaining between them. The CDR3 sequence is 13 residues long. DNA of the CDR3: TGTGCCAGCAGCCAACTAGGACAAGAGACCCAGTACTTC. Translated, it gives CASSQLGQETQYF.

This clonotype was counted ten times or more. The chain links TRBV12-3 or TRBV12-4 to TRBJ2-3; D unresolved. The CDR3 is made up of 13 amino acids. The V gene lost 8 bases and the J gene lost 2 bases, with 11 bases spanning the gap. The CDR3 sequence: CASRASSTDTQYF. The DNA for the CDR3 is TGTGCCAGCCGGGCCTCCTCCACAGATACGCAGTATTTT.

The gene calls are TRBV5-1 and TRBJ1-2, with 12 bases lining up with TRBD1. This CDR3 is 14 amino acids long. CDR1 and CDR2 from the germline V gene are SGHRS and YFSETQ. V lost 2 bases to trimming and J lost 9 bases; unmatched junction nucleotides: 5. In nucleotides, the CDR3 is TGCGCCAGCAGCTTAGGGACAGGGGGCGAGAGCTACACCTTC. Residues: CASSLGTGGESYTF.

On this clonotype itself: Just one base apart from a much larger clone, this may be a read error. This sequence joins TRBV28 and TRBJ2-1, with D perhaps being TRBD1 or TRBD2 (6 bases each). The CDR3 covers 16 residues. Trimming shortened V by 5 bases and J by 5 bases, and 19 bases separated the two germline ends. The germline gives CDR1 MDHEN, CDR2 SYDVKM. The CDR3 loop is CASSVIAGGGDNEQFF. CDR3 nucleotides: TGTGCCAGCAGTGTAATCGCTGGGGGCGGGGACAATGAGCAGTTCTTC.